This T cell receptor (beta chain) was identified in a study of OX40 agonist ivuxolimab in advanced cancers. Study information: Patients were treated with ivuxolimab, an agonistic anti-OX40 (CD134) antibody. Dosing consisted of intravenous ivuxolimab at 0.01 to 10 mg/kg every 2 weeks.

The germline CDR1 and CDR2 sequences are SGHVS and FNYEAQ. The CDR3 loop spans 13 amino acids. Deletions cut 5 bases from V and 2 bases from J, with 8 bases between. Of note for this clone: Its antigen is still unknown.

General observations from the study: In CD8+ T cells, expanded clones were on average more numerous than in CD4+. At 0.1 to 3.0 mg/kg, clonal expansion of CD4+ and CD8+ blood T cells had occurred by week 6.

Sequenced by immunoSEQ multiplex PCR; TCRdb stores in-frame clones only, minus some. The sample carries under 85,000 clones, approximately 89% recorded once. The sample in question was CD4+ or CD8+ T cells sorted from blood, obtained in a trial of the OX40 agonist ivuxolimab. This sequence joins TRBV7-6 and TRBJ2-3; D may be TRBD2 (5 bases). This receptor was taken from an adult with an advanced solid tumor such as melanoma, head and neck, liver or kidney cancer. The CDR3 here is CASSLDFTDTQYF. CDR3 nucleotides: TGTGCCAGCAGCCTGGACTTCACAGATACGCAGTATTTT.